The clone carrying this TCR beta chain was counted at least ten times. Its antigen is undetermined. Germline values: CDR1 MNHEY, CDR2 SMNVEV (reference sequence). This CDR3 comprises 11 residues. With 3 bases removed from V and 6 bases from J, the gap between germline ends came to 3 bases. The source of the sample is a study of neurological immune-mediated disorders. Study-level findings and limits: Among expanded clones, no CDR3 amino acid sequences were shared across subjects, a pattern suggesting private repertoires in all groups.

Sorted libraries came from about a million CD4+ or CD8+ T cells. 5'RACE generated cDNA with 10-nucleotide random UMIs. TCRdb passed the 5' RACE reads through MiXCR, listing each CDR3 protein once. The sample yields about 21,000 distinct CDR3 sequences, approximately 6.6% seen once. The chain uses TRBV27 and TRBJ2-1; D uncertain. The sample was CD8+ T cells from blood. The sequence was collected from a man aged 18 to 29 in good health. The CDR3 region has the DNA TGTGCCAGCAGTTTTTTCAATGAGCAGTTCTTC. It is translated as CASSFFNEQFF.